The rows below give T cell receptor beta chains drawn from one sample of a study of blood T cells in healthy people across ages. TCRdb passed the 5' RACE reads through MiXCR, listing each CDR3 protein once. Among 1.5 million to 2 million distinct CDR3 sequences listed, about two fifths were seen once. Source material: blood. The receptors derive from a human donor in good health. Each CDR3 is given with its conserved first and last residue. The D gene is left open where the match is weak. Only part of the rows carry a size: once, few, many, or a class if the clone is expanded.

D gene: .; clone size: many; J gene: TRBJ2-7; V gene: TRBV10-2; CDR3 DNA: TGCGCCAGCAGTGAGCCTACCTACGAGCAGTACTTC; CDR3 protein: CASSEPTYEQYF
D gene: TRBD1; clone size: many; J gene: TRBJ2-7; V gene: TRBV29-1; CDR3 DNA: TGCAGCGTCGCCCCGGGACAGGGCTACGAGCAGTACTTC; CDR3 protein: CSVAPGQGYEQYF
D gene: TRBD1; clone size: .; J gene: TRBJ2-1; V gene: TRBV7-2; CDR3 DNA: TGTGCCAGCAGCATGACAGGGAGTGCCTACGAGCAGTTCTTC; CDR3 protein: CASSMTGSAYEQFF
D gene: TRBD1; clone size: .; J gene: TRBJ1-2; V gene: TRBV20-1; CDR3 DNA: TGCAGTGCTAGAGATTGGGGACAGGGGTCGGATGGCTACACCTTC; CDR3 protein: CSARDWGQGSDGYTF
D gene: .; clone size: .; J gene: TRBJ1-1; V gene: TRBV27; CDR3 DNA: TGTGCCAGCAGTTTCTCGGTTCTACTGAACACTGAAGCTTTCTTT; CDR3 protein: CASSFSVLLNTEAFF
D gene: .; clone size: .; J gene: TRBJ2-5; V gene: TRBV5-1; CDR3 DNA: TGCGCCAGCAGCCCCCGGGACCCTGGGGAGACCCAGTACTTC; CDR3 protein: CASSPRDPGETQYF
D gene: .; clone size: few; J gene: TRBJ1-5; V gene: TRBV6-6; CDR3 DNA: TGTGCCAGCAGTTACGGCCATAATCAGCCCCAGCATTTT; CDR3 protein: CASSYGHNQPQHF
D gene: .; clone size: .; J gene: TRBJ2-7; V gene: TRBV20-1; CDR3 DNA: TGCAGTGCTAGAGATCTTCAGGGGAGGTTTTACGAGCAGTACTTC; CDR3 protein: CSARDLQGRFYEQYF
D gene: TRBD1; clone size: few; J gene: TRBJ2-1; V gene: TRBV29-1; CDR3 DNA: TGCGGCGTTGAACCCACAGGGGGCGCCGACAATGAGCAGTTCTTC; CDR3 protein: CGVEPTGGADNEQFF
D gene: TRBD2; clone size: few; J gene: TRBJ2-5; V gene: TRBV20-1; CDR3 DNA: TGCAGTGCTAGAGATTATGAGCGGGGGGGCCTGGAGACCCAGTACTTC; CDR3 protein: CSARDYERGGLETQYF
D gene: .; clone size: .; J gene: TRBJ2-1; V gene: TRBV20-1; CDR3 DNA: TGCAGTGCTAGAGTAGAAAGTATCCACAAGCAGTTCTTC; CDR3 protein: CSARVESIHKQFF
D gene: .; clone size: few; J gene: TRBJ2-7; V gene: TRBV6-5; CDR3 DNA: TGTGCCAGCAGCTGGGACATGGAGGGCGAGCAGTACTTC; CDR3 protein: CASSWDMEGEQYF
D gene: .; clone size: .; J gene: TRBJ1-1; V gene: TRBV6-5; CDR3 DNA: TGTGCCAGCAGTGACGCAAGTCGGATGAACACTGAAGCTTTCTTT; CDR3 protein: CASSDASRMNTEAFF
D gene: .; clone size: .; J gene: TRBJ1-2; V gene: TRBV4-2; CDR3 DNA: TGTGCCAGCAGCCAAGATCGGGCGGGGGGAATCAACTATGGCTACACCTTC; CDR3 protein: CASSQDRAGGINYGYTF
D gene: .; clone size: few; J gene: TRBJ2-5; V gene: TRBV2; CDR3 DNA: TGTGCCTGCAGTGTAATCGGGGACTTGTACCAAGAGACCCAGTACTTC; CDR3 protein: CACSVIGDLYQETQYF
D gene: .; clone size: .; J gene: TRBJ2-6; V gene: TRBV6-1; CDR3 DNA: TGTGCCAGCAAGGCCTTGTACTCTGGGGCCAACGTCCTGACTTTC; CDR3 protein: CASKALYSGANVLTF
D gene: .; clone size: .; J gene: TRBJ2-4; V gene: TRBV15; CDR3 DNA: TGTGCCACCAGCGTACCTAACAGGGACCAGTACTTC; CDR3 protein: CATSVPNRDQYF
D gene: .; clone size: .; J gene: TRBJ2-7; V gene: TRBV6-6; CDR3 DNA: TGTGCCAGCAGTTACCCCAGAACCGAGCAGTACTTC; CDR3 protein: CASSYPRTEQYF
D gene: .; clone size: .; J gene: TRBJ2-3; V gene: TRBV4-1; CDR3 DNA: TGCGCCAGCAGCCAAGGCAACGCTAGGTCCACAGATACGCAGTATTTT; CDR3 protein: CASSQGNARSTDTQYF
D gene: .; clone size: .; J gene: TRBJ2-7; V gene: TRBV4-1; CDR3 DNA: TGCGCCAGCAGCCCCAGGGCGGGGGCCTTCCCTAGCTCCTACGAGCAGTACTTC; CDR3 protein: CASSPRAGAFPSSYEQYF
D gene: TRBD1; clone size: .; J gene: TRBJ1-5; V gene: TRBV20-1; CDR3 DNA: TGCAGTGCTAGAGGATGGGGGCAGACAGGGGGCAGTCGGCCCCAGCATTTT; CDR3 protein: CSARGWGQTGGSRPQHF
D gene: .; clone size: .; J gene: TRBJ1-1; V gene: TRBV7-9; CDR3 DNA: TGTGCCAGCAGCTTAGTTGGAGGGGAAGGGAACACTGAAGCTTTCTTT; CDR3 protein: CASSLVGGEGNTEAFF
D gene: .; clone size: .; J gene: TRBJ2-1; V gene: TRBV7-9; CDR3 DNA: TGTGCCAACAGCTCGGACCGTAAAACCTACGAGCAGTTCTTC; CDR3 protein: CANSSDRKTYEQFF
D gene: .; clone size: many; J gene: TRBJ2-1; V gene: TRBV29-1; CDR3 DNA: TGCAGCGTTGTAAACTTGGCACCTTACAATGAGCAGTTCTTC; CDR3 protein: CSVVNLAPYNEQFF
D gene: .; clone size: .; J gene: TRBJ2-5; V gene: TRBV3-1; CDR3 DNA: TGTGCCAGCTCACCAAGAACCGGAGGACAAGGTCTAGAGACCCAGTACTTC; CDR3 protein: CASSPRTGGQGLETQYF
D gene: .; clone size: few; J gene: TRBJ2-3; V gene: TRBV28; CDR3 DNA: TGTGCCAGCAGTTTAGGGGTTCAAGCTGCCGATTATAGTGATACGCAGTATTTT; CDR3 protein: CASSLGVQAADYSDTQYF
D gene: .; clone size: .; J gene: TRBJ1-2; V gene: TRBV10-3; CDR3 DNA: TGTGCCATCAGTACAGGGCCAGATGCTAGCGGTGGCTACACCTTC; CDR3 protein: CAISTGPDASGGYTF
D gene: .; clone size: .; J gene: TRBJ2-5; V gene: TRBV20-1; CDR3 DNA: TGCAGTGCTTTTGGGGGAAATAGTGAGCAGTACTTC; CDR3 protein: CSAFGGNSEQYF
D gene: TRBD1; clone size: .; J gene: TRBJ1-1; V gene: TRBV10-3; CDR3 DNA: TGTGCCATCGGGACAGGGGGAATTGAAGCTTTCTTT; CDR3 protein: CAIGTGGIEAFF
D gene: TRBD2; clone size: .; J gene: TRBJ2-3; V gene: TRBV7-4; CDR3 DNA: TGTGCCAGCAGCTTAGACGGGACTAGCGGGGAGGAAGATACGCAGTATTTT; CDR3 protein: CASSLDGTSGEEDTQYF
D gene: .; clone size: .; J gene: TRBJ1-1; V gene: TRBV28; CDR3 DNA: TGTGCCAGCAGTTTGTACAGGGTTGGGAACACTGAAGCCTTCTTT; CDR3 protein: CASSLYRVGNTEAFF
D gene: TRBD2; clone size: few; J gene: TRBJ2-7; V gene: TRBV20-1; CDR3 DNA: TGCAGTGCTACCCTCCCCCAGCGGGGAATTTACGAGCAGTACTTC; CDR3 protein: CSATLPQRGIYEQYF
D gene: TRBD2; clone size: .; J gene: TRBJ2-3; V gene: TRBV15; CDR3 DNA: TGTGCCACCAGCAGAGAAACCGGGACTAGTTTGTATTTT; CDR3 protein: CATSRETGTSLYF
D gene: .; clone size: .; J gene: TRBJ2-4; V gene: TRBV12-3/TRBV12-4; CDR3 DNA: TGTGCCAGCAGTCTACGACAGACTTTAGCCAAAAACATTCAGTACTTC; CDR3 protein: CASSLRQTLAKNIQYF
D gene: TRBD1; clone size: few; J gene: TRBJ1-4; V gene: TRBV20-1; CDR3 DNA: TGCAGTGCCCTCACAGGGGGCAAAAAACTGTTTTTT; CDR3 protein: CSALTGGKKLFF
D gene: .; clone size: few; J gene: TRBJ1-4; V gene: TRBV4-3; CDR3 DNA: TGCGCCAGCAGTCCCTTTAATACTGGGTCAGGGGAAAAACTGTTTTTT; CDR3 protein: CASSPFNTGSGEKLFF
D gene: TRBD1; clone size: few; J gene: TRBJ1-5; V gene: TRBV5-5; CDR3 DNA: TGTGCCAGCAGCTTAAGTACAGGGGGTCTTCCCTCGGGGCAGCCCCAGCATTTT; CDR3 protein: CASSLSTGGLPSGQPQHF
D gene: .; clone size: .; J gene: TRBJ1-2; V gene: TRBV2; CDR3 DNA: TGTGCCAGCAGTGAGATTGTCTATGGCTACACCTTC; CDR3 protein: CASSEIVYGYTF
D gene: .; clone size: few; J gene: TRBJ2-7; V gene: TRBV5-1; CDR3 DNA: TGCGCCAGCAGGAACGAGCAGTACTTC; CDR3 protein: CASRNEQYF
D gene: TRBD2; clone size: .; J gene: TRBJ2-3; V gene: TRBV9; CDR3 DNA: TGTGCCAGCAGCGCGACTAGCGGGGTCCCGGGGGATACGCAGTATTTT; CDR3 protein: CASSATSGVPGDTQYF
D gene: .; clone size: few; J gene: TRBJ1-1; V gene: TRBV3-1; CDR3 DNA: TGCGCCAGCAGCCAAGTACAGGGGAACACTGAAGCTTTCTTT; CDR3 protein: CASSQVQGNTEAFF
D gene: TRBD1; clone size: many; J gene: TRBJ2-1; V gene: TRBV10-3; CDR3 DNA: TGTGCCACCGAGGACCCCGGGACAGGGTACAATGAGCAGTTCTTC; CDR3 protein: CATEDPGTGYNEQFF
D gene: .; clone size: .; J gene: TRBJ2-6; V gene: TRBV6-5; CDR3 DNA: TGTGCCAGCAGGCCACAGGGCTCTGGGGCCAACGTCCTGACTTTC; CDR3 protein: CASRPQGSGANVLTF
D gene: .; clone size: .; J gene: TRBJ2-7; V gene: TRBV12-3/TRBV12-4; CDR3 DNA: TGTGCCAGCAGTTATCTAAGAGTCGACGAGCAGTACTTC; CDR3 protein: CASSYLRVDEQYF
D gene: .; clone size: once; J gene: TRBJ2-7; V gene: TRBV4-1; CDR3 DNA: TGCGCCAGCAGTCAAGATAAGACTTTGCACGAGCAGTACTTC; CDR3 protein: CASSQDKTLHEQYF
D gene: .; clone size: .; J gene: TRBJ2-5; V gene: TRBV5-6; CDR3 DNA: TGTGCCGGCAGGGAACTAGACCAAGAGACCCAGTACTTC; CDR3 protein: CAGRELDQETQYF
D gene: TRBD1; clone size: few; J gene: TRBJ2-2; V gene: TRBV4-2; CDR3 DNA: TGTGCCAGCAGCCAAGAGATAGGGACAGCCGGGGAGCTGTTTTTT; CDR3 protein: CASSQEIGTAGELFF
D gene: TRBD1; clone size: .; J gene: TRBJ1-2; V gene: TRBV7-3; CDR3 DNA: TGTGCCAGCAGCTCTGACAGGGACCGCGGCTATGGCTACACCTTC; CDR3 protein: CASSSDRDRGYGYTF
D gene: .; clone size: few; J gene: TRBJ1-1; V gene: TRBV5-1; CDR3 DNA: TGCGCCAGCAGCTTCGAGAAGGGACACCTGAACACTGAAGCTTTCTTT; CDR3 protein: CASSFEKGHLNTEAFF
D gene: .; clone size: .; J gene: TRBJ1-5; V gene: TRBV10-3; CDR3 DNA: TGTGCCATCAGTGAATTCTCAGGGAGTCAGCCCCAGCATTTT; CDR3 protein: CAISEFSGSQPQHF
D gene: TRBD2; clone size: .; J gene: TRBJ2-1; V gene: TRBV9; CDR3 DNA: TGTGCCAGCAGCTCCTCTACTAGCGGGGGTTACAATGAGCAGTTCTTC; CDR3 protein: CASSSSTSGGYNEQFF
D gene: .; clone size: few; J gene: TRBJ1-1; V gene: TRBV29-1; CDR3 DNA: TGCAGCGTTGAAGATTGGCTGAACACTGAAGCTTTCTTT; CDR3 protein: CSVEDWLNTEAFF
D gene: .; clone size: .; J gene: TRBJ2-6; V gene: TRBV11-2; CDR3 DNA: TGTGCCAGCAGCCTCGGGGGCAGGCGACTCTCTGGGGCCAACGTCCTGACTTTC; CDR3 protein: CASSLGGRRLSGANVLTF
D gene: .; clone size: .; J gene: TRBJ2-2; V gene: TRBV12-3/TRBV12-4; CDR3 DNA: TGTGCCAGCAGTATCGACAGGGTAGCGGACACCGGGGAGCTGTTTTTT; CDR3 protein: CASSIDRVADTGELFF
D gene: .; clone size: .; J gene: TRBJ2-5; V gene: TRBV11-1; CDR3 DNA: TGTGCCAGCAGCTTAGGGGTACAAGAGGTGACCCAGTACTTC; CDR3 protein: CASSLGVQEVTQYF
D gene: .; clone size: few; J gene: TRBJ2-7; V gene: TRBV6-2/TRBV6-3; CDR3 DNA: TGTGCCACCACACAAACCTCCTACGAGCAGTACTTC; CDR3 protein: CATTQTSYEQYF
D gene: TRBD2; clone size: few; J gene: TRBJ2-1; V gene: TRBV20-1; CDR3 DNA: TGCAGTGCTAGCTCCCTTGGGGGGGTTATCTACAATGAGCAGTTCTTC; CDR3 protein: CSASSLGGVIYNEQFF
D gene: .; clone size: once; J gene: TRBJ2-2; V gene: TRBV7-2; CDR3 DNA: TGTGCCAGCAACTTTTTTGTGGGCACCGGGGAGCTGTTTTTT; CDR3 protein: CASNFFVGTGELFF
D gene: TRBD2; clone size: .; J gene: TRBJ2-3; V gene: TRBV4-2; CDR3 DNA: TGTGCCAGCAGCCCCGGGGGAGCGGGGGTCACAGATACGCAGTATTTT; CDR3 protein: CASSPGGAGVTDTQYF
D gene: .; clone size: few; J gene: TRBJ1-4; V gene: TRBV6-1; CDR3 DNA: TGTGCCAGCAGTGATCCCCCGAATGAAAAACTGTTTTTT; CDR3 protein: CASSDPPNEKLFF